The 26 T cell receptor beta chains listed next were all sequenced from one sample in a study of breast tumors, draining lymph nodes, adjacent tissues (dated by TCRdb to 2016 to 2017). The library was obtained by multiplex PCR. These reads were obtained on an Illumina HiSeq 2000. Starting from the raw public reads, TCRdb applied fastp trimming at Q25, assembled clones with MiXCR and retained in-frame beta chains. All rows with the same CDR3 protein become a single entry with the most common DNA and genes. The table for this sample lists tens of thousands of distinct CDR3 sequences; roughly 19% of them were counted only once. Approximately 2.5% of the sample belongs to the ten largest clones. Lymph node samples were obtained from the axillary draining lymph nodes of breast cancer patients. The sample taken for sequencing was axillary lymph node tissue. All receptors come from a female donor with breast cancer. Some clones in this sample may be carry-over from other donors' samples.

The table lists this clonotype with many counts. The rearrangement links TRBV19 to TRBJ2-7; 8 bases fit TRBD1. Germline CDR1 and CDR2: LNHDA and SQIVND (reference sequence). J lost 2 bases, V lost 9 bases, and 12 bases had no gene match. The CDR3 sequence is 15 residues long. The chain's CDR3 is CARNRHRDRPYEQYF. As DNA, the CDR3 is TGTGCCAGAAATCGACATCGGGACAGGCCCTACGAGCAGTACTTC.

This clonotype was recorded many times. Mismatch with germline at one junction end may stem from a read error. The chain is built from TRBV13 and TRBJ1-2; the D is unclear. CDR1 is PRHDT, CDR2 FYEKMQ, per germline (reference sequence). The CDR3 is 13 amino acids. CDR3 sequence: CASSPRRSTQEIF. For the CDR3, the DNA is TGTGCCAGCAGCCCCCGCAGATCGACACAAGAGATCTTC.

The table lists this clonotype with a few counts. The rearrangement joins TRBV28 to TRBJ1-2; no clear D. This CDR3 spans 12 amino acids. V was clipped by 2 bases and J by 8 bases, with 9 bases between them. Germline V gene data show CDR1 as MDHEN and CDR2 as SYDVKM. Written as DNA, the CDR3 is TGTGCCAGCAGTTTAATCCTAGGGGGCTACACCTTC. It codes for CASSLILGGYTF.

At least ten counts were recorded for this clonotype. The chain carries TRBV20-1 and TRBJ2-5; the match to TRBD2 covers 7 bases. The CDR3 is 14 residues long. CDR1 DFQATT and CDR2 SNEGSKA come from the germline V gene (reference sequence). Trimming removed 1 base from V and 4 bases from J; junction bases left unmatched: 6. CDR3 in amino acids: CSARGLGGGETQYF. CDR3 nucleotides: TGCAGTGCTAGAGGCTTGGGGGGGGGAGAGACCCAGTACTTC.

In its sample, this clonotype was seen many times. CDR3 bases: TGTGCCAGCAGTTACGGGGGAAACAATGAAAAACTGTTTTTT. The encoded protein is CASSYGGNNEKLFF. The chain carries TRBV6-6 and TRBJ1-4, with a possible D match to TRBD1 (5 bases). Germline CDR1 and CDR2: MNHNY and SVGAGI (reference sequence). This CDR3 has 14 residues. The V gene lost 2 bases and the J gene lost 5 bases, with 9 bases spanning the gap.

The chain uses TRBV28 and TRBJ1-2; the D gene is possibly TRBD1 (5 bases). The CDR3 is 16 amino acids. V shed 2 bases and J shed 4 bases, with 17 bases lying between them. Germline CDR1 MDHEN, CDR2 SYDVKM. The CDR3: CASSLGGRVYGYGYTF. CDR3 nucleotide sequence: TGTGCCAGCAGTTTAGGGGGACGAGTTTATGGCTATGGCTACACCTTC.

The chain uses TRBV27 and TRBJ2-1; the D gene is possibly TRBD2 (5 bases). V was trimmed by 1 base and J by 3 bases, leaving 13 bases between them. CDR3 length: 16 amino acids. Germline CDR1 is MNHEY and CDR2 is SMNVEV (reference sequence). The CDR3 loop reads CASSLYGDLGYNEQFF. The DNA of the CDR3 is TGTGCCAGCAGTTTATACGGGGATCTGGGCTACAATGAGCAGTTCTTC.

In this sample, this clonotype turned up many times. CDR3 sequence reads: CAISETVGNQPQHF. CDR3 DNA: TGTGCCATCAGTGAAACGGTGGGCAATCAGCCCCAGCATTTT. V gene TRBV10-3 combines with J gene TRBJ1-5; D is unresolved. This CDR3 comprises 14 residues. Trimming took off 3 bases at V and 2 bases at J, with 8 bases between the two ends. In germline, CDR1 is ENHRY, CDR2 SYGVKD.

This clonotype was seen ten or more times. The chain employs TRBV3-1 and TRBJ2-1; TRBD2 might be the D (7 bases). The CDR3 runs 12 residues. V was pared by 3 bases and J by 15 bases, with 15 bases between. The germline V gene has CDR1 LGHDT and CDR2 YNNKEL (reference sequence). The CDR3 protein is CASSQGGRGAFF. The CDR3 DNA reads TGTGCCAGCAGCCAGGGGGGACGGGGGGCGTTCTTC.

This clonotype was picked up many times. The J gene is TRBJ2-3, the V gene TRBV20-1; 8 nucleotides line up with TRBD2. There are 15 residues in the CDR3. The V gene's germline CDR1 is DFQATT and CDR2 SNEGSKA (reference sequence). V was pared by 3 bases and J by 2 bases, with 7 bases of the junction left unmatched. In DNA, the CDR3 is TGCAGTGCTAGGCAGGCTAGCGGGTACACAGATACGCAGTATTTT. It yields the protein CSARQASGYTDTQYF.

This clonotype showed up many times. The genes are TRBV9 and TRBJ1-2; 10 positions agree with TRBD1. Trimming took 4 bases from V and 8 from J; bases not matched to a gene: 5. Germline V gene sequence: CDR1 SGDLS, CDR2 YYNGEE. CDR3 length: 13 residues. This CDR3 is CASSPTGGQGYTF. DNA for the CDR3: TGTGCCAGCAGCCCGACAGGGGGCCAGGGCTACACCTTC.

This clonotype was detected ten times or more. The chain is built from TRBV5-5 and TRBJ1-5; TRBD1 matches 9 bases. J gave up 6 bases and V 3 bases, and 7 bases lay outside the gene matches. This CDR3 region has 15 residues. The germline gives CDR1 SGHKS, CDR2 YYEKEE (reference sequence). CDR3 amino acids: CASSSTGGNGQPQHF. The CDR3 nucleotides are TGTGCCAGCAGCTCCACAGGGGGCAACGGTCAGCCCCAGCATTTT.

Many counts were recorded for this clonotype. The gene calls are TRBV20-1 and TRBJ1-5; D may be TRBD1 (5 bases). The germline V gene encodes CDR1 DFQATT and CDR2 SNEGSKA (reference sequence). This CDR3 is 12 amino acids long. Between the trimmed V and J ends, which lost 5 bases and 4 bases, there was a span of 9 bases. In nucleotides, the CDR3 is TGCAGTGCTGGGGACCAAAATCAGCCCCAGCATTTT. Residues: CSAGDQNQPQHF.

This clonotype was seen repeatedly, ten times or more. The rearrangement joins TRBV20-1 to TRBJ2-3; a weak D match, TRBD2 (6 bases). Trimming removed 4 bases at V and 6 bases at J, with 17 bases between. The CDR3 totals 14 residues. Germline V gene lookup returns CDR1 DFQATT and CDR2 SNEGSKA (reference sequence). CDR3 nucleotide sequence: TGCAGTGCTATTACTAGCCTCGCTTTCGATACGCAGTATTTT. This gives the protein CSAITSLAFDTQYF.

This clonotype was recorded at least ten times. The rearrangement uses TRBV11-3 and TRBJ1-2; D is uncertain. Germline values: CDR1 SGHNT, CDR2 YENEEA. V lost 5 bases and J 4 bases, leaving 14 bases between the germline ends. This CDR3 contains 14 residues. CDR3 amino acids: CASSPTRGAYGYTF. The CDR3 DNA reads as TGTGCCAGCAGCCCGACCCGGGGTGCCTATGGCTACACCTTC.

This clonotype was picked up many times. V gene TRBV5-6 combines with J gene TRBJ1-2; 7 nucleotides line up with TRBD1. This CDR3 contains 13 residues. V lost 4 bases and J lost 2; bases outside the gene matches: 2. CDR1 SGHDT and CDR2 YYEEEE come from the germline V gene. CDR3 region: CASSGGQNYGYTF. DNA for the CDR3: TGTGCCAGCAGCGGGGGACAGAACTATGGCTACACCTTC. The full variable domain, in which reference TRBV5-6 and TRBJ1-2 provide the parts outside the CDR3, is DAGVTQSPTHLIKTRGQQVTLRCSPKSGHDTVSWYQQALGQGPQFIFQYYEEEERQRGNFPDRFSGHQFPNYSSELNVNALLLGDSALYLCASSGGQNYGYTFGSGTRLTVV.

This clonotype occurred a few times. This clone may be a read error of a much larger clone one base away. The gene calls are TRBV6-5 and TRBJ2-7; 8 bases map to TRBD1. Germline V gene data show CDR1 as MNHEY and CDR2 as SVGAGI. The ends lost 6 bases at V and 9 bases at J; junction bases unmatched: 10. The CDR3 covers 13 residues. The DNA for the CDR3 is TGTGCCAGCAGCAGAGGACAGGGCGTCGGGCAGTACTTC. It yields the protein CASSRGQGVGQYF.

For this clonotype: An end of the junction differs from the germline gene, which may be a read error. The chain uses TRBV3-1 and TRBJ1-4; TRBD1 is a possible D gene (6 bases). The V gene's germline CDR1 is LGHDT and CDR2 YNNKEL (reference sequence). CDR3 length: 13 amino acids. The CDR3: CACSPHRVEKLFF. In DNA, the CDR3 is TGTGCCTGCAGCCCTCACAGGGTTGAAAAACTGTTTTTT.

In its sample, this clonotype was seen many times. The chain carries TRBV14 and TRBJ2-7, with TRBD2 matching over 7 bases. Germline V gives CDR1 SGHDN, CDR2 FVKESK. V shed 1 base, J shed 3 bases, and the junction held 6 bases outside the gene matches. This CDR3 comprises 15 residues. The CDR3 region is CASSQGTQRGYEQYF. CDR3 bases: TGTGCCAGCAGCCAAGGAACCCAGCGGGGCTACGAGCAGTACTTC.

This clonotype has at least ten counts. The chain joins TRBV7-2 to TRBJ2-2; the match to TRBD2 covers 10 bases. Per the germline V gene, CDR1 is SGHTA and CDR2 is FQGNSA. The CDR3 spans 15 residues. V gave up 5 bases and J gave up 2 bases; unmatched junction bases: 2. As DNA, the CDR3 is TGTGCCAGCAGCCCTAGCGGGAGAAACACCGGGGAGCTGTTTTTT. Protein product: CASSPSGRNTGELFF.

This clonotype came up many times. The chain is built from TRBV24-1 and TRBJ1-2; 10 bases line up with TRBD1. The CDR3 length is 15 residues. V shed 3 bases, J shed 2 bases, and the junction held 2 bases outside the gene matches. The germline V gene encodes CDR1 KGHDR and CDR2 SFDVKD. This CDR3 is CATSDPGQGNYGYTF. The CDR3 bases are TGTGCCACCAGTGATCCGGGACAGGGGAACTATGGCTACACCTTC.

This clonotype was seen many times. This chain connects TRBV15 to TRBJ1-4; D is undetermined. CDR3 length equals 13 residues. Germline values: CDR1 LNHNV, CDR2 YYDKDF (reference sequence). V was trimmed by 3 bases and J by 7 bases, leaving 9 bases between them. The CDR3 loop reads CATSSYRSEKLFF. The CDR3 coding sequence is TGTGCCACCAGCAGTTACCGGAGTGAAAAACTGTTTTTT.

This clonotype was counted ten times or more. The rearrangement links TRBV5-6 to TRBJ1-2, with D possibly matching TRBD1 (6 bases). The germline gives CDR1 SGHDT, CDR2 YYEEEE. V shed 0 bases and J shed 3 bases, with 9 bases lying between them. This CDR3 spans 14 amino acids. For the CDR3, the DNA is TGTGCCAGCAGCTTGGAGGGGGGCTACTATGGCTACACCTTC. This sequence encodes CASSLEGGYYGYTF. The variable domain in full, completed from reference TRBV5-6 and TRBJ1-2, reads DAGVTQSPTHLIKTRGQQVTLRCSPKSGHDTVSWYQQALGQGPQFIFQYYEEEERQRGNFPDRFSGHQFPNYSSELNVNALLLGDSALYLCASSLEGGYYGYTFGSGTRLTVV.

This clonotype was picked up a small number of times. The V and J genes are TRBV20-1 and TRBJ2-4; possibly TRBD2 for D (5 bases). Germline loops: CDR1 DFQATT, CDR2 SNEGSKA (reference sequence). V was trimmed by 0 bases and J by 5 bases, leaving 20 bases between them. The CDR3 covers 17 residues. The CDR3 is CSARDSAGAIRENIQYF. Written as DNA, the CDR3 is TGCAGTGCTAGAGATTCGGCGGGCGCTATACGGGAAAACATTCAGTACTTC.

This clonotype was counted many times. The rearrangement uses TRBV5-1 and TRBJ2-7; D could derive from TRBD1 or TRBD2 (6 bases each). Germline V CDR1 and CDR2: SGHRS, YFSETQ. CDR3 length: 14 residues. V gave up 4 bases and J gave up 7 bases, with 18 bases separating them. DNA of the CDR3: TGCGCCAGCAGCACAACAGGGACTGGGGGGGAGCAGTACTTC. This translates into CASSTTGTGGEQYF.

The sample holds many counts of this clonotype. The J gene is TRBJ2-2, the V gene TRBV7-6; D may be TRBD1 (6 bases). The germline CDR1 and CDR2 sequences are SGHVS and FNYEAQ. Trimming pared 7 bases from V and 6 bases from J, leaving 21 bases between. The CDR3 loop spans 16 amino acids. As DNA, the CDR3 is TGTGCCAGCACCAATTTGCCAGGGGAAAAAGCCGGGGAGCTGTTTTTT. This encodes CASTNLPGEKAGELFF.